Presented here are 9 T cell receptor beta chains from one specimen sequenced in a study of control samples from healthy donors and cancer patients. Sequencing used immunoSEQ multiplex PCR; TCRdb keeps in-frame clones, though not all of them. This sample has approximately 94,000 clones; 70% to 90% occur once, and the top ten carry 0.95% to 1.5%. Sequencing was done on a sample of blood. Source of these receptors: a woman in her 50s in good health.

V usage is TRBV5-8 and J usage is TRBJ2-5; D may be TRBD1 or TRBD2 (5 bases each). The CDR3 loop spans 15 amino acids. V was cut by 4 bases and J by 5 bases, with 18 bases left in between. Germline CDR1 and CDR2: SGHTS and YDEGEE. CDR3 sequence (DNA): TGTGCCAGCAGCAAAGGGACCGACCCGGGGGAGACCCAGTACTTC. Translated: CASSKGTDPGETQYF.

The rearrangement uses TRBV4-2 and TRBJ2-2; 9 nucleotides align to TRBD2. Germline CDR1 is LGHNA and CDR2 is YNFKEQ. This CDR3 has 17 amino acids. V was pared by 1 base and J by 4 bases, with 7 bases of the junction left unmatched. The CDR3 loop reads CASSQGPGLATTGELFF. The CDR3 region has the DNA TGTGCCAGCAGCCAAGGTCCGGGACTAGCCACCACCGGGGAGCTGTTTTTT.

The chain joins TRBV28 to TRBJ2-5; 7 bases are a match to TRBD2. The ends lost 6 bases at V and 4 bases at J; junction bases unmatched: 17. Germline loops: CDR1 MDHEN, CDR2 SYDVKM. This CDR3 is 17 amino acids long. This CDR3 is CASRRLGGSRLLETQYF. The CDR3 DNA reads as TGTGCCAGCAGGCGATTGGGGGGGAGCCGTTTGTTAGAGACCCAGTACTTC.

This chain uses TRBV6-5 with TRBJ2-1; D may be TRBD1 (6 bases). The CDR3 spans 14 residues. The V end was cut by 0 bases, the J end by 8 bases, with 11 bases between. The germline V gene encodes CDR1 MNHEY and CDR2 SVGAGI. CDR3 in DNA: TGTGCCAGCAGTTACTCCCAACAGGGCGATGAGCAGTTCTTC. It encodes CASSYSQQGDEQFF.

The gene calls are TRBV5-1 and TRBJ2-5; D is perhaps TRBD2 (7 bases). Germline loops: CDR1 SGHRS, CDR2 YFSETQ. This CDR3 comprises 13 residues. Trimming stripped 5 bases from V and 2 bases from J, with 10 bases between. CDR3 in amino acids: CASSGGAQETQYF. The DNA for the CDR3 is TGCGCCAGCAGTGGGGGGGCACAAGAGACCCAGTACTTC.

The chain carries TRBV27 and TRBJ2-7; no reliable D call. The CDR3 is 13 amino acids. Looked up from germline, CDR1 is MNHEY and CDR2 is SMNVEV (reference sequence). V was cut by 3 bases and J by 3 bases, with 9 bases left in between. CDR3 protein: CASSFTVGYEQYF. CDR3 nucleotides: TGTGCCAGCAGTTTTACTGTAGGCTACGAGCAGTACTTC.

This clone came up a few times. The rearrangement joins TRBV5-1 to TRBJ2-1; D is perhaps TRBD2 (6 bases). Germline-derived CDR1 and CDR2 are SGHRS and YFSETQ. Deletions cut 3 bases from V and 4 bases from J, with 17 bases between. The CDR3 runs 16 residues. The CDR3 is CASSSGGSGGYNEQFF. The DNA of the CDR3 is TGCGCCAGCAGCTCCGGGGGTAGCGGAGGATACAATGAGCAGTTCTTC.

This clone has just a few counts. The rearrangement uses TRBV4-3 and TRBJ1-3, with 7 bases fitting TRBD1. Trimming at V came to 0 bases and at J to 9 bases, leaving 8 bases not matched to a gene. The CDR3 length is 15 residues. Germline CDR1 is LGHNA and CDR2 is YSLEER. The CDR3 DNA is TGCGCCAGCAGCCAAGACAGGGGGGGCTCAGGCACCATATATTTT. As protein: CASSQDRGGSGTIYF.

This clone came up a few times. This chain joins TRBV7-7 and TRBJ2-5, with a possible D match to TRBD2 (7 bases). CDR1 and CDR2 from the germline V gene are SSHAT and FNYEAQ (reference sequence). The V and J ends lost 5 bases and 5 bases respectively, with 15 bases between them. CDR3 length: 14 amino acids. CDR3 protein: CASSQGRAAETQYF. The CDR3 region has the DNA TGTGCCAGCAGCCAGGGGAGGGCCGCGGAGACCCAGTACTTC.